The entry below describes one T cell receptor beta chain. The data belong to a study of cytomegalovirus exposure and HLA in healthy donors. The overall study: Assignment to the Caucasian-associated ancestry cluster applied to 81% of the approximately 400 genotyped donors.

Germline V gene lookup returns CDR1 KGHSH and CDR2 LQKENI. The V and J ends lost 2 bases and 6 bases, in that order; junction bases with no gene match: 10. CDR3 length equals 17 residues. Vbeta (60) and Jbeta (13) primers were used in the PCR. Produced via immunoSEQ multiplex PCR; TCRdb's table is partial and in-frame only. The sample holds under 150,000 clones, over 65% seen once. The sequence was collected from a female donor in good health and CMV-seropositive. This chain uses TRBV18 with TRBJ2-1, with 10 bases aligning to TRBD2. Sequences were obtained from PBMCs. CDR3 nucleotide sequence: TGTGCCAGCTCACCAACCTTAGCGGGAGGTAGAAGCAATGAGCAGTTCTTC. This encodes CASSPTLAGGRSNEQFF. The complete variable domain, with remaining parts taken from reference TRBV18 and TRBJ2-1, reads NAGVMQNPRHLVRRRGQEARLRCSPMKGHSHVYWYRQLPEEGLKFMVYLQKENIIDESGMPKERFSAEFPKEGPSILRIQQVVRGDSAAYFCASSPTLAGGRSNEQFFGPGTRLTVL.